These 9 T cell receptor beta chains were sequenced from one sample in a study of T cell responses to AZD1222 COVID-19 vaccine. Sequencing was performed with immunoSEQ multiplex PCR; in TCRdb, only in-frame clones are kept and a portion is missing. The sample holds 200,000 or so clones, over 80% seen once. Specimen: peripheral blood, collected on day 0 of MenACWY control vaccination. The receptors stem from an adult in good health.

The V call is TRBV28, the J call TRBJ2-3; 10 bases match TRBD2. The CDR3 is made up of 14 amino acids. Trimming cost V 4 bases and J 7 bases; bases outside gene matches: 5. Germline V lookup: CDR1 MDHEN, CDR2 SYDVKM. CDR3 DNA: TGTGCCAGCAGTTCTAGCGGGAGAGGGAATACGCAGTATTTT. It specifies CASSSSGRGNTQYF.

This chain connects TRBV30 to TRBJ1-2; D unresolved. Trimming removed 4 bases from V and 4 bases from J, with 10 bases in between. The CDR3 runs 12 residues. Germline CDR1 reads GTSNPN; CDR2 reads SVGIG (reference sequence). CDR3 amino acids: CAWTEAGYGYTF. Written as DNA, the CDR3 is TGTGCCTGGACAGAGGCCGGCTATGGCTACACCTTC. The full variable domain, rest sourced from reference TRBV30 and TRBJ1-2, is SQTIHQWPATLVQPVGSPLSLECTVEGTSNPNLYWYRQAAGRGLQLLFYSVGIGQISSEVPQNLSASRPQDRQFILSSKKLLLSDSGFYLCAWTEAGYGYTFGSGTRLTVV.

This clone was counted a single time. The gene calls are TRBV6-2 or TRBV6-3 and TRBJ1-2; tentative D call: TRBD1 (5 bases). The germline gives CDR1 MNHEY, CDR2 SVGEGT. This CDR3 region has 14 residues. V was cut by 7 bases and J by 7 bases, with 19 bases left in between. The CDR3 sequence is CASTPITQGGGYTF. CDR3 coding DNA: TGTGCCAGCACCCCAATAACGCAGGGTGGTGGCTACACCTTC.

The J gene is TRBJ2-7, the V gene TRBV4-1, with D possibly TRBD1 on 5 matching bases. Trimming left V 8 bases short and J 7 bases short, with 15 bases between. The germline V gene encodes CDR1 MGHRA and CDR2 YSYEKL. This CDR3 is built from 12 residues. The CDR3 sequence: CASSPVPGEQYF. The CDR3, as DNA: TGCGCCAGCTCCCCCGTCCCAGGGGAGCAGTACTTC.

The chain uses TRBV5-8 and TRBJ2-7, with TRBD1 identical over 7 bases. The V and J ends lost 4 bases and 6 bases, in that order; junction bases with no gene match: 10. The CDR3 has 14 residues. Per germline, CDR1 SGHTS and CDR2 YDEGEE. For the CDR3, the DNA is TGTGCCAGCAGCCTACGGACAGGTACGGGCGAGCAGTACTTC. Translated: CASSLRTGTGEQYF.

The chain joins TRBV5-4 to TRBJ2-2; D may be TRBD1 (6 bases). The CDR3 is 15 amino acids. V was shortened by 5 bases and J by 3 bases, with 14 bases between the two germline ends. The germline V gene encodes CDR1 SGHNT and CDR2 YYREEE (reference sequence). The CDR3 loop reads CASRGTGTHTGELFF. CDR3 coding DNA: TGTGCCAGCAGGGGAACAGGGACCCACACCGGGGAGCTGTTTTTT. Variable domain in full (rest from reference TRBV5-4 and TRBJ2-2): ETGVTQSPTHLIKTRGQQVTLRCSSQSGHNTVSWYQQALGQGPQFIFQYYREEENGRGNFPPRFSGLQFPNYSSELNVNALELDDSALYLCASRGTGTHTGELFFGEGSRLTVL.

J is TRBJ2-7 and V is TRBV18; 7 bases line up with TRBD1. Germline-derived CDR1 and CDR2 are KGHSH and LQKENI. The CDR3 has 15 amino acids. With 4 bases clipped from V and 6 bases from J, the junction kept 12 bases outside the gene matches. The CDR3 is CASSQYPRGGAEQYF. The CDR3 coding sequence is TGTGCCAGCTCACAATATCCGCGAGGGGGCGCCGAGCAGTACTTC.

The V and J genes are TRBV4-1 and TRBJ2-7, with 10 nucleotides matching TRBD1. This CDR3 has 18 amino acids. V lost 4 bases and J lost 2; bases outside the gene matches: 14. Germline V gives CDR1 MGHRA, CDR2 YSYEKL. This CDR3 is CASSRFTTKDRGTYEQYF. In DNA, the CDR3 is TGCGCCAGCAGCCGCTTCACCACAAAGGACAGGGGGACCTACGAGCAGTACTTC.

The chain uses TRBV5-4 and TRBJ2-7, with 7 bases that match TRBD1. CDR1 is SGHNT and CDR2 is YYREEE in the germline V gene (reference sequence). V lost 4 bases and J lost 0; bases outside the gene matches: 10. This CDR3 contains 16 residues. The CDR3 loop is CASSVSQGVSSYEQYF. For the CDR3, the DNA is TGTGCCAGCAGCGTGAGCCAGGGGGTGAGCTCCTACGAGCAGTACTTC.